This T cell receptor beta chain is drawn from a study of tumor T cells in aggressive B-cell lymphoma. Germline V gene lookup returns CDR1 MGHRA and CDR2 YSYEKL. CDR3 size: 14 residues. Libraries were prepared by immunoSEQ multiplex PCR; TCRdb keeps only in-frame clonotypes and omits some of them. Of some 3,000 clones detected, 94% appear once; the ten largest clones hold around 2%. With regard to this clone: One end of the junction varies from germline; a read error may be responsible.

Sequencing was done on a sample of tumor tissue. V gene TRBV4-1 combines with J gene TRBJ2-3, with a tentative D call TRBD2 (6 bases). The sequence was collected from an adult with diffuse large B cell lymphoma. The CDR3 loop reads CASSQVEGTDMQYF. The CDR3 region has the DNA TGCGCCAGCAGCCAAGTGGAGGGCACAGATATGCAGTATTTT.